This T cell receptor (beta chain) is from a study of beta chain features in type 1 diabetes. Findings and caveats of the study: Shorter TCRB CDR3s, moderately but significantly so, marked every one of the four CD4+ subsets in Type 1 diabetes patients. In the patient group, naive, central memory and Treg TCRB repertoires seemed more alike than in the healthy donor group.

CDR3 length equals 16 residues. Germline lookup yields CDR1 SEHNR and CDR2 FQNEAQ (reference sequence). The V segment lost 0 bases and the J segment 10 bases; nucleotides outside the gene matches: 6. Every isolated RNA sample was fully reverse transcribed, so sequencing captured expressed TCRB transcripts. Clones were read by immunoSEQ multiplex PCR, and TCRdb kept only the in-frame ones, dropping some. The sample holds more than 550,000 clones, roughly 13% seen once. In the case of this clone: The antigen remains unidentified.

This receptor was identified in a man aged 18-30 years with type 1 diabetes. Input material: naive CD4+ T cells from blood. V is TRBV7-9 and J is TRBJ1-6; 10 bases line up with TRBD1. The CDR3, as DNA: TGTGCCAGCAGCTTAGCGACAGGGGGCAGTGAATCACCCCTCCACTTT. This translates into CASSLATGGSESPLHF.